This T cell receptor beta chain was identified in a study of regulatory T cells in long-lasting Graves disease. Whole-study results and caveats: There were preferences for TRBV28, TRBJ1-2 and TRBJ2-5 in persistent disease.

Arm-PCR of CDR3 regions and iRepertoire HTBI primers were used to build TCR beta libraries. TCRdb re-derived calls from the multiplex PCR reads in MiXCR, one entry per CDR3 protein. Of some 600,000 distinct CDR3 sequences in the sample, around 15% are singletons; the top ten hold about 12%. This clonotype has only a few counts. Its matching antigen is unknown. With 3 bases removed from V and 4 bases from J, the gap between germline ends came to 18 bases. The CDR3 consists of 16 residues. The germline V gene encodes CDR1 SEHNR and CDR2 FQNEAQ (reference sequence). This sample's time point: newly diagnosed GD, antithyroid drugs for less than 3 months. Generation of the TCR library employed RNA extracted from PBMCs. The sample was also reused in another study, on T cells in Graves' hyperthyroidism and ophthalmopathy. That work states: Not enrolled were patients with uncontrolled infection, other autoimmune disease, pregnancy or lactation.

The receptor comes from a young man with Graves disease. The sample here was peripheral blood mononuclear cells (PBMCs), taken at new diagnosis, from a patient treated with antithyroid drugs. The genes are TRBV7-9 and TRBJ1-1, with D possibly being TRBD1 (6 bases). CDR3: CASSLVGGAVPTEAFF. CDR3 DNA: TGTGCCAGCAGCTTGGTGGGGGGCGCGGTGCCCACTGAAGCTTTCTTT.